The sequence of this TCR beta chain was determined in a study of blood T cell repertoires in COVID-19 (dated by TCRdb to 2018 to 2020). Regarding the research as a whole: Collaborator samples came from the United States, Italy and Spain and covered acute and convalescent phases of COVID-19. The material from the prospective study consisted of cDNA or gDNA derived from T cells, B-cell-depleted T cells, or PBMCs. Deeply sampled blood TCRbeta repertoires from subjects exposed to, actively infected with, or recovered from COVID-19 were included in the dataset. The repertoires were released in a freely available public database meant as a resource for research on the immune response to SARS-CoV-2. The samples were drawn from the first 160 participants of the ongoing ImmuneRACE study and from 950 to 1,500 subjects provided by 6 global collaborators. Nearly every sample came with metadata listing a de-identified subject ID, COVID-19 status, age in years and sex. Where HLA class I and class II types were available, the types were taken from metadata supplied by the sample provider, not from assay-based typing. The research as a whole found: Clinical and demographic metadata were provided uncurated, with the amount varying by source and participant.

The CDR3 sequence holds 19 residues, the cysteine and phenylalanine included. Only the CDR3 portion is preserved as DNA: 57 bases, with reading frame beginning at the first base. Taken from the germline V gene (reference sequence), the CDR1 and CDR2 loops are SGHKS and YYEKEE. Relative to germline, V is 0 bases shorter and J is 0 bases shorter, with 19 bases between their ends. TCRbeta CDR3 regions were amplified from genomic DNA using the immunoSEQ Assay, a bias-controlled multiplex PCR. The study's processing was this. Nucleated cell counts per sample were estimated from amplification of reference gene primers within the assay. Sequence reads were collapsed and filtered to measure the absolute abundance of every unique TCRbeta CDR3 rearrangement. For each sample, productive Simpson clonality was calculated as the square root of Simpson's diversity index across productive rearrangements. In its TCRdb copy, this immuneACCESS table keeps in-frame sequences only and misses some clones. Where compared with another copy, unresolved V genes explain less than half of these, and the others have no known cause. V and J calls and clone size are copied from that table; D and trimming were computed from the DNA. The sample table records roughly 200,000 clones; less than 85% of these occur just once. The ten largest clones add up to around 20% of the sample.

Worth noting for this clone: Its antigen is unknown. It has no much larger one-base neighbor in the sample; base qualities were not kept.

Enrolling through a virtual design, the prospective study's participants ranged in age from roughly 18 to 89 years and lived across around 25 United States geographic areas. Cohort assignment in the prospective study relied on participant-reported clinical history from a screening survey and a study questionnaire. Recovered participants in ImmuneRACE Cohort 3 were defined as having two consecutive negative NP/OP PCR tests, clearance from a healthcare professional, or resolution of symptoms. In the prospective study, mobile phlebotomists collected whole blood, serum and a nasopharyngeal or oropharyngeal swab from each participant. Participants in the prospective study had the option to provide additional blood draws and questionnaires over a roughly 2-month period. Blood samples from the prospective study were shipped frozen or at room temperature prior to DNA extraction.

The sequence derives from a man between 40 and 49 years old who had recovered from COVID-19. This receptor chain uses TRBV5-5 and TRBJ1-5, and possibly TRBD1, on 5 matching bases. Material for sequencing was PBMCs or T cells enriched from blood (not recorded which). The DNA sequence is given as TGTGCCAGCAGCTTGGTAGCCGTGGCAGGGAGGGATAGCAATCAGCCCCAGCATTTT. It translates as CASSLVAVAGRDSNQPQHF.